Listed below are T cell receptor beta chains from one sample, sequenced in a study of blood T cell repertoires in COVID-19. Clones were read by immunoSEQ multiplex PCR, and TCRdb kept only the in-frame ones, dropping some. The sample carries approximately 81,000 clones, 90% to 95% recorded once. Sequenced sample: peripheral blood. Receptor source: a woman in her forties or fifties in a cohort sampled during active COVID-19. Each CDR3 is given with its conserved first and last residue. The D gene is left open where the match is weak. Some rows have no size entry. The others give once, few or many, or a class for an expanded clone.

clone_size: once; d_call: TRBD1; v_call: TRBV19; cdr3_length: 16; j_call: TRBJ2-1; cdr3_aa: CASSDPGQSSYNEQFF; cdr3_nt: TGTGCCAGTAGTGATCCGGGACAGAGCTCCTACAATGAGCAGTTCTTC
clone_size: NA; d_call: TRBD2; v_call: TRBV9; cdr3_length: 15; j_call: TRBJ2-7; cdr3_aa: CASSVDGTSPHEQYF; cdr3_nt: TGTGCCAGCAGCGTAGATGGGACTAGCCCGCACGAGCAGTACTTC
clone_size: NA; d_call: NA; v_call: TRBV20-1; cdr3_length: 11; j_call: TRBJ2-7; cdr3_aa: CSALWGGEQYF; cdr3_nt: TGCAGTGCCCTATGGGGAGGTGAGCAGTACTTC
clone_size: NA; d_call: TRBD1; v_call: TRBV19; cdr3_length: 14; j_call: TRBJ2-7; cdr3_aa: CASSMTGGIYEQYF; cdr3_nt: TGTGCCAGTAGTATGACAGGGGGCATTTACGAGCAGTACTTC
clone_size: NA; d_call: TRBD1; v_call: TRBV30; cdr3_length: 14; j_call: TRBJ2-2; cdr3_aa: CAWSSGQGDWELFF; cdr3_nt: TGTGCCTGGAGCTCAGGACAGGGCGACTGGGAGCTGTTTTTT
clone_size: NA; d_call: NA; v_call: TRBV6-5; cdr3_length: 13; j_call: TRBJ2-7; cdr3_aa: CASSYRELYEQYF; cdr3_nt: TGTGCCAGCAGTTATCGGGAACTCTACGAGCAGTACTTC
clone_size: NA; d_call: NA; v_call: TRBV5-6; cdr3_length: 17; j_call: TRBJ2-3; cdr3_aa: CASIISRDTSWGDTQYF; cdr3_nt: TGTGCCAGCATTATTTCCCGGGACACCTCTTGGGGAGATACGCAGTATTTT
clone_size: NA; d_call: TRBD1; v_call: TRBV27; cdr3_length: 15; j_call: TRBJ2-1; cdr3_aa: CASSPGQGDYNEQFF; cdr3_nt: TGTGCCAGCAGCCCGGGACAGGGGGATTACAATGAGCAGTTCTTC
clone_size: NA; d_call: NA; v_call: TRBV10-2; cdr3_length: 17; j_call: TRBJ2-3; cdr3_aa: CASTYGGRGGVGDTQYF; cdr3_nt: TGCGCCAGCACCTACGGCGGGAGAGGGGGGGTTGGGGATACGCAGTATTTT
clone_size: few; d_call: TRBD1; v_call: TRBV6-6; cdr3_length: 14; j_call: TRBJ1-5; cdr3_aa: CASSGDSFNQPQHF; cdr3_nt: TGTGCCAGCAGTGGGGACAGCTTCAATCAGCCCCAGCATTTT
clone_size: few; d_call: TRBD1; v_call: TRBV19; cdr3_length: 12; j_call: TRBJ1-5; cdr3_aa: CASSPGQGAQHF; cdr3_nt: TGTGCCAGTAGTCCCGGACAGGGGGCCCAGCATTTT
clone_size: NA; d_call: TRBD2; v_call: TRBV2; cdr3_length: 16; j_call: TRBJ2-1; cdr3_aa: CASSEGRLAGGNEQFF; cdr3_nt: TGTGCCAGCAGTGAAGGGCGACTAGCGGGAGGGAATGAGCAGTTCTTC
clone_size: NA; d_call: TRBD1; v_call: TRBV3-1/TRBV3-2; cdr3_length: 13; j_call: TRBJ2-7; cdr3_aa: CASSRGLPYEQYF; cdr3_nt: TGTGCCAGCAGCAGGGGGCTCCCCTACGAGCAGTACTTC
clone_size: NA; d_call: NA; v_call: TRBV19; cdr3_length: 13; j_call: TRBJ2-7; cdr3_aa: CASSISGIYEQYF; cdr3_nt: TGTGCCAGTAGTATTTCAGGGATCTACGAGCAGTACTTC
clone_size: NA; d_call: NA; v_call: TRBV28; cdr3_length: 12; j_call: TRBJ1-2; cdr3_aa: CASSESYYGYTF; cdr3_nt: TGTGCCAGCAGCGAGAGTTACTATGGCTACACCTTC
clone_size: once; d_call: TRBD1; v_call: TRBV5-1; cdr3_length: 15; j_call: TRBJ1-3; cdr3_aa: CASSLVGQAGNTIYF; cdr3_nt: TGCGCCAGCAGCTTGGTAGGACAGGCTGGAAACACCATATATTTT
clone_size: NA; d_call: NA; v_call: TRBV29-1; cdr3_length: 13; j_call: TRBJ2-3; cdr3_aa: CSVGRVPPDTQYF; cdr3_nt: TGCAGCGTTGGGAGGGTCCCGCCGGATACGCAGTATTTT
clone_size: NA; d_call: NA; v_call: TRBV27; cdr3_length: 13; j_call: TRBJ1-1; cdr3_aa: CASSTNTGFNAFF; cdr3_nt: TGTGCCAGCAGTACCAACACAGGGTTTAATGCTTTCTTT
clone_size: NA; d_call: TRBD2; v_call: TRBV7-9; cdr3_length: 17; j_call: TRBJ2-1; cdr3_aa: CASSPRGLGGPDNEQFF; cdr3_nt: TGTGCCAGCAGCCCCCGGGGGTTGGGAGGGCCAGACAATGAGCAGTTCTTC
clone_size: NA; d_call: NA; v_call: TRBV11-2; cdr3_length: 15; j_call: TRBJ2-3; cdr3_aa: CASSLVRRLADTQYF; cdr3_nt: TGTGCCAGCAGCTTAGTTCGTAGACTAGCAGATACGCAGTATTTT
clone_size: NA; d_call: NA; v_call: TRBV6-1; cdr3_length: 15; j_call: TRBJ1-4; cdr3_aa: CASSDRGPTNEKLFF; cdr3_nt: TGTGCCAGCAGTGACAGGGGCCCAACTAATGAAAAACTGTTTTTT
clone_size: NA; d_call: TRBD1; v_call: TRBV27; cdr3_length: 16; j_call: TRBJ2-7; cdr3_aa: CASSPGTGASSYEQYF; cdr3_nt: TGTGCCAGCAGTCCCGGGACAGGGGCCAGCTCCTACGAGCAGTACTTC
clone_size: few; d_call: TRBD1; v_call: TRBV19; cdr3_length: 14; j_call: TRBJ1-1; cdr3_aa: CASSIGRGHTEAFF; cdr3_nt: TGTGCCAGTAGTATAGGGAGGGGGCATACTGAAGCTTTCTTT
clone_size: NA; d_call: NA; v_call: TRBV5-1; cdr3_length: 14; j_call: TRBJ2-5; cdr3_aa: CASSLWAAQETQYF; cdr3_nt: TGCGCCAGCAGCCTCTGGGCAGCTCAAGAGACCCAGTACTTC
clone_size: NA; d_call: NA; v_call: TRBV28; cdr3_length: 14; j_call: TRBJ2-5; cdr3_aa: CASSPWGGKETQYF; cdr3_nt: TGTGCCAGCAGTCCTTGGGGAGGCAAGGAGACCCAGTACTTC
clone_size: NA; d_call: NA; v_call: TRBV7-2; cdr3_length: 14; j_call: TRBJ1-2; cdr3_aa: CASSLAVPRGGYTF; cdr3_nt: TGTGCCAGCAGCTTAGCGGTCCCTAGAGGTGGCTACACCTTC
clone_size: NA; d_call: TRBD1; v_call: TRBV12-3/TRBV12-4; cdr3_length: 12; j_call: TRBJ2-1; cdr3_aa: CASSLGGGEQFF; cdr3_nt: TGTGCCAGCAGCCTAGGGGGCGGTGAGCAGTTCTTC
clone_size: NA; d_call: NA; v_call: TRBV7-8; cdr3_length: 16; j_call: TRBJ1-1; cdr3_aa: CASSPWTPSGNTEAFF; cdr3_nt: TGTGCCAGCAGCCCCTGGACTCCCTCGGGGAACACTGAAGCTTTCTTT
clone_size: NA; d_call: TRBD2; v_call: TRBV5-1; cdr3_length: 15; j_call: TRBJ2-5; cdr3_aa: CASSLASGTQETQYF; cdr3_nt: TGCGCCAGCAGCTTGGCTAGCGGGACCCAAGAGACCCAGTACTTC
clone_size: NA; d_call: TRBD1; v_call: TRBV6-5; cdr3_length: 15; j_call: TRBJ1-1; cdr3_aa: CASAIIGGRNTEAFF; cdr3_nt: TGTGCCAGCGCTATAATAGGGGGCCGGAACACTGAAGCTTTCTTT
clone_size: NA; d_call: TRBD2; v_call: TRBV29-1; cdr3_length: 14; j_call: TRBJ2-2; cdr3_aa: CSVSSGRPTGELFF; cdr3_nt: TGCAGCGTCTCTAGCGGGAGACCAACCGGGGAGCTGTTTTTT
clone_size: NA; d_call: NA; v_call: TRBV6-6; cdr3_length: 15; j_call: TRBJ1-2; cdr3_aa: CASSYPTEANYGYTF; cdr3_nt: TGTGCCAGCAGTTACCCGACAGAAGCTAACTATGGCTACACCTTC
clone_size: NA; d_call: NA; v_call: TRBV29-1; cdr3_length: 13; j_call: TRBJ1-1; cdr3_aa: CSANEVVNTEAFF; cdr3_nt: TGCAGCGCTAATGAAGTAGTGAACACTGAAGCTTTCTTT
clone_size: NA; d_call: TRBD1; v_call: TRBV28; cdr3_length: 15; j_call: TRBJ2-5; cdr3_aa: CASSLGQGGPETQYF; cdr3_nt: TGTGCCAGCAGTTTGGGACAGGGGGGTCCGGAGACCCAGTACTTC
clone_size: NA; d_call: TRBD2; v_call: TRBV11-2; cdr3_length: 15; j_call: TRBJ2-1; cdr3_aa: CASSRNPGGLDEQFF; cdr3_nt: TGTGCCAGCAGTCGAAATCCGGGGGGGCTAGATGAGCAGTTCTTC
clone_size: NA; d_call: NA; v_call: TRBV3-1/TRBV3-2; cdr3_length: 14; j_call: TRBJ1-1; cdr3_aa: CASSGRAPNTEAFF; cdr3_nt: TGTGCCAGCTCTGGGAGGGCCCCGAACACTGAAGCTTTCTTT
clone_size: NA; d_call: NA; v_call: TRBV9; cdr3_length: 11; j_call: TRBJ1-2; cdr3_aa: CASSSNYGYTF; cdr3_nt: TGTGCCAGCAGCTCAAACTATGGCTACACCTTC
clone_size: NA; d_call: NA; v_call: TRBV7-9; cdr3_length: 18; j_call: TRBJ2-1; cdr3_aa: CASSPTGSGNRNHNEQFF; cdr3_nt: TGTGCCAGCAGCCCAACAGGTTCCGGAAACAGAAACCACAATGAGCAGTTCTTC
clone_size: few; d_call: TRBD1; v_call: TRBV6-5; cdr3_length: 14; j_call: TRBJ2-7; cdr3_aa: CASTEAGQGYEQYF; cdr3_nt: TGTGCCAGCACAGAGGCGGGACAGGGGTACGAGCAGTACTTC
clone_size: NA; d_call: NA; v_call: TRBV10-3; cdr3_length: 14; j_call: TRBJ2-1; cdr3_aa: CAISDQGSYNEQFF; cdr3_nt: TGTGCCATCAGTGATCAGGGTTCCTACAATGAGCAGTTCTTC
clone_size: NA; d_call: NA; v_call: TRBV25-1; cdr3_length: 15; j_call: TRBJ2-1; cdr3_aa: CASSDGGRSYNEQFF; cdr3_nt: TGTGCCAGCAGTGATGGGGGGAGGTCCTACAATGAGCAGTTCTTC
clone_size: NA; d_call: TRBD2; v_call: TRBV6-5; cdr3_length: 14; j_call: TRBJ2-1; cdr3_aa: CASGTLAGHNEQFF; cdr3_nt: TGTGCCTCCGGGACGCTAGCGGGACACAATGAGCAGTTCTTC
clone_size: NA; d_call: TRBD2; v_call: TRBV2; cdr3_length: 18; j_call: TRBJ2-1; cdr3_aa: CASSEAWTSGGASNEQFF; cdr3_nt: TGTGCCAGCAGTGAAGCGTGGACTAGCGGGGGGGCCTCGAATGAGCAGTTCTTC
clone_size: NA; d_call: NA; v_call: TRBV18; cdr3_length: 16; j_call: TRBJ2-2; cdr3_aa: CASSPMDMYLGGELFF; cdr3_nt: TGTGCCAGCTCACCAATGGACATGTATCTGGGCGGGGAGCTGTTTTTT
clone_size: NA; d_call: TRBD1; v_call: TRBV19; cdr3_length: 17; j_call: TRBJ2-3; cdr3_aa: CASSVRATGAVSDTQYF; cdr3_nt: TGTGCCAGTTCCGTGAGAGCGACAGGGGCGGTTTCAGATACGCAGTATTTT
clone_size: NA; d_call: NA; v_call: TRBV9; cdr3_length: 14; j_call: TRBJ2-3; cdr3_aa: CASSVGGGPDTQYF; cdr3_nt: TGTGCCAGCAGCGTGGGGGGTGGCCCAGATACGCAGTATTTT
clone_size: NA; d_call: TRBD1; v_call: TRBV4-1; cdr3_length: 15; j_call: TRBJ2-1; cdr3_aa: CASSQTGTGGVRQFF; cdr3_nt: TGCGCCAGCAGCCAGACCGGGACAGGGGGCGTAAGACAGTTCTTC
clone_size: NA; d_call: NA; v_call: TRBV5-1; cdr3_length: 14; j_call: TRBJ2-7; cdr3_aa: CASSWGGQAYEQYF; cdr3_nt: TGCGCCAGCAGCTGGGGTGGACAAGCCTACGAGCAGTACTTC
clone_size: NA; d_call: TRBD1; v_call: TRBV6-5; cdr3_length: 15; j_call: TRBJ1-2; cdr3_aa: CASSYDSRGGHGYTF; cdr3_nt: TGTGCCAGCAGTTACGACTCGAGAGGGGGCCATGGCTACACCTTC
clone_size: few; d_call: NA; v_call: TRBV6-4; cdr3_length: 16; j_call: TRBJ2-1; cdr3_aa: CASSEAEWGDYNEQFF; cdr3_nt: TGTGCCAGCAGTGAGGCAGAGTGGGGGGATTACAATGAGCAGTTCTTC
clone_size: NA; d_call: TRBD2; v_call: TRBV9; cdr3_length: 13; j_call: TRBJ2-5; cdr3_aa: CASGRAKEETQYF; cdr3_nt: TGTGCCAGCGGGAGGGCGAAGGAAGAGACCCAGTACTTC